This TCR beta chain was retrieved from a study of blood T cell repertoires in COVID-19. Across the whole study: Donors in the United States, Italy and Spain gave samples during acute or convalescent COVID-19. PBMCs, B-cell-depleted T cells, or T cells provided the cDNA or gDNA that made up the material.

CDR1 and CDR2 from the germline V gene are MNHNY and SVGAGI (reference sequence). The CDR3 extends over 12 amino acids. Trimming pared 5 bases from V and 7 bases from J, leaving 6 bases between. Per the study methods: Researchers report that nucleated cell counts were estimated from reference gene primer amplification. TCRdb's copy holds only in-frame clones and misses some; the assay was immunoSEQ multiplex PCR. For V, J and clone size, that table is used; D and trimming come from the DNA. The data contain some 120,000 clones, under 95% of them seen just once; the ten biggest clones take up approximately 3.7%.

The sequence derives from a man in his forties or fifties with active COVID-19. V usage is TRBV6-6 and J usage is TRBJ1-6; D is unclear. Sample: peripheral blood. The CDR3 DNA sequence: TGTGCCAGCAGTGCCCAGAATTCACCCCTCCACTTT. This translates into CASSAQNSPLHF.